This TCR beta chain was captured in a study of blood T cell repertoires in COVID-19. TCRdb keeps only in-frame clones here, not all; method: immunoSEQ multiplex PCR. The sample has 150,000 to 200,000 clones, more than 65% seen once; the top ten hold approximately 10%. Points on this clone: Other DNA sequences of this sample code for an identical CDR3.

V lost 6 bases and J lost 1, with 7 bases in between. Germline V lookup: CDR1 SQVTM, CDR2 ANQGSEA. The CDR3 has 13 residues. The material sequenced was peripheral blood. The TCR originated in a man between 70 and 80 years old with active or convalescent COVID-19. V is TRBV29-1 and J is TRBJ1-6, with a tentative D call TRBD1 (5 bases). The CDR3 bases are TGCAGCGTCCAGGGTTCCTATAATTCACCCCTCCACTTT. Its translation is CSVQGSYNSPLHF.